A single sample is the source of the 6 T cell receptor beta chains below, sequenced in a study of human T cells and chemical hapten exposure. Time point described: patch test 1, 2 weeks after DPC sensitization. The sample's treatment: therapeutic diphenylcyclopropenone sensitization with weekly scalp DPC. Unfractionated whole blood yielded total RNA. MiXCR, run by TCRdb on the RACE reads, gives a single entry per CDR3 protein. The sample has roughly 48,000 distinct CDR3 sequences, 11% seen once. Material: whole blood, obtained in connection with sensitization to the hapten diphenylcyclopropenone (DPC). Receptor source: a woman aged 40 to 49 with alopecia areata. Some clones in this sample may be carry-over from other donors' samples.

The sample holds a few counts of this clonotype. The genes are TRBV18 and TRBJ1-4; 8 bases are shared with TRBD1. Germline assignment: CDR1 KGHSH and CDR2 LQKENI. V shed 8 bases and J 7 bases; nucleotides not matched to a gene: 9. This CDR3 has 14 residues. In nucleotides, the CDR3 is TGTGCCAGCCTTTCAGGGGGCTTGAGTGAAAAACTGTTTTTT. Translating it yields CASLSGGLSEKLFF.

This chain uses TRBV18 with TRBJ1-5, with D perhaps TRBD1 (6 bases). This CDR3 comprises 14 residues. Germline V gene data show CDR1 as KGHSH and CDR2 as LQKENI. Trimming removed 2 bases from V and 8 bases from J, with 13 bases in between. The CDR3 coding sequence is TGTGCCAGCTCACCAAACCGGGGGCCGGAGCCCCAGCATTTT. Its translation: CASSPNRGPEPQHF.

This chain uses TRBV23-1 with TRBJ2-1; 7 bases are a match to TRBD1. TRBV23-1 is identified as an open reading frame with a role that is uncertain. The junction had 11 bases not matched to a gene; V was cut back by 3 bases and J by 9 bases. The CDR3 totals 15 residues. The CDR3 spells CASSQTGQKSPEQFF. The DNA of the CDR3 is TGCGCCAGCAGTCAGACGGGACAGAAAAGTCCTGAGCAGTTCTTC.

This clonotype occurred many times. DNA for the CDR3: TGTGCCAGCTCACCTAGGCTAGAATACAATGAGCAGTTCTTC. It specifies CASSPRLEYNEQFF. The J gene is TRBJ2-1, the V gene TRBV18; no clear D. The CDR3 has 14 amino acids. CDR1 and CDR2 from the germline V gene are KGHSH and LQKENI. With 3 bases removed from V and 4 bases from J, the gap between germline ends came to 10 bases.

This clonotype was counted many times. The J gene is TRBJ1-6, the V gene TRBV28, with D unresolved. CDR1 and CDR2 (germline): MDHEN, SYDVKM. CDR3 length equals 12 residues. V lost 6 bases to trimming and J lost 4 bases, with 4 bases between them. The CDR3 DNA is TGTGCCAGCAGGGAATATAATTCACCCCTCCACTTT. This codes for CASREYNSPLHF. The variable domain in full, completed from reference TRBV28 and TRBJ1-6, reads DVKVTQSSRYLVKRTGEKVFLECVQDMDHENMFWYRQDPGLGLRLIYFSYDVKMKEKGDIPEGYSVSREKKERFSLILESASTNQTSMYLCASREYNSPLHFGNGTRLTVT.

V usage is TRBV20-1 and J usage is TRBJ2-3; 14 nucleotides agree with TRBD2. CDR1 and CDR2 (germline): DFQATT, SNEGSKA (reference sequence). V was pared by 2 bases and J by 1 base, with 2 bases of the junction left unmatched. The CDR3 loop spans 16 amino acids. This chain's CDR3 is CSARLTSGRGTDTQYF. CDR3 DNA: TGCAGTGCTAGATTGACTAGCGGGAGGGGCACAGATACGCAGTATTTT.